These 23 T cell receptor beta chains share one sample of origin, sequenced in a study of cytomegalovirus exposure and HLA in healthy donors (dated by TCRdb to 2016 to 2017). Libraries came from the immunoSEQ multiplex PCR assay. For the multiplex PCR, a mixture combining 60 forward primers for TCR Vbeta segments and 13 reverse primers for TCR Jbeta segments was used. In TCRdb, the immuneACCESS table is reduced to in-frame sequences with V and J assigned. These tables do not hold every clone; where another copy was compared, an unresolved V gene accounts for under half, and the others remain unexplained. This sample gives approximately 150,000 clones in total; approximately 80% of them show up just once. 1.3% of the sample is taken by the ten largest. Specimen: PBMCs. These receptors were obtained from a man younger than 40 in good health and CMV-seronegative.

In its sample, this clone was seen once. The J gene is TRBJ2-3, the V gene TRBV9; 8 nucleotides line up with TRBD2. Trimming cost V 3 bases and J 2 bases; bases outside gene matches: 8. Germline-derived CDR1 and CDR2 are SGDLS and YYNGEE. There are 16 residues in the CDR3. DNA for the CDR3: TGTGCCAGCAGCGGAACGGGCGGGGGGAACACAGATACGCAGTATTTT. Translation gives CASSGTGGGNTDTQYF.

This chain links TRBV7-9 with TRBJ1-1; possible D gene TRBD1, 5 bases. The CDR3 has 15 residues. Trimming left V 2 bases short and J 4 bases short, with 14 bases between. Germline-derived CDR1 and CDR2 are SEHNR and FQNEAQ (reference sequence). The CDR3 DNA follows: TGTGCCAGCAGCTTATCGGGGGGGGTTGGCACTGAAGCTTTCTTT. It translates to CASSLSGGVGTEAFF.

The chain recombines TRBV7-3 with TRBJ2-6; maybe TRBD1 (6 bases). Deletions cut 2 bases from V and 0 bases from J, with 11 bases between. The CDR3 spans 17 residues. Per germline, CDR1 SGHTA and CDR2 FQGTGA. DNA for the CDR3: TGTGCCAGCAGCTTAGGGGGCTCGGGCTCTGGGGCCAACGTCCTGACTTTC. Its translation is CASSLGGSGSGANVLTF.

This rearrangement joins TRBV5-1 to TRBJ2-5; the match to TRBD2 covers 12 bases. This CDR3 has 14 residues. V lost 3 bases and J lost 4; bases outside the gene matches: 1. Germline loops: CDR1 SGHRS, CDR2 YFSETQ. The CDR3 DNA follows: TGCGCCAGCAGCTCGACTAGCGGGAGAGAGACCCAGTACTTC. It specifies CASSSTSGRETQYF.

J is TRBJ1-1 and V is TRBV15; possible D gene TRBD1, 5 bases. V was trimmed by 0 bases and J by 4 bases, leaving 12 bases between them. This CDR3 comprises 15 residues. Germline values: CDR1 LNHNV, CDR2 YYDKDF (reference sequence). The CDR3 protein is CATSRDLGAGTEAFF. In nucleotides, the CDR3 is TGTGCCACCAGCAGAGATCTAGGGGCAGGCACTGAAGCTTTCTTT. Full variable domain (remainder filled in from reference TRBV15 and TRBJ1-1): DAMVIQNPRYQVTQFGKPVTLSCSQTLNHNVMYWYQQKSSQAPKLLFHYYDKDFNNEADTPDNFQSRRPNTSFCFLDIRSPGLGDTAMYLCATSRDLGAGTEAFFGQGTRLTVV.

The rearrangement uses TRBV5-1 and TRBJ2-3; D may be TRBD2 (6 bases). This CDR3 contains 15 residues. From germline, CDR1 is SGHRS and CDR2 YFSETQ. Trimming removed 1 base at V and 2 bases at J, with 11 bases between. The CDR3 here is CASSLPLADTDTQYF. In DNA, the CDR3 is TGCGCCAGCAGCTTGCCACTAGCCGACACAGATACGCAGTATTTT.

The V and J genes are TRBV27 and TRBJ2-1; 8 bases fit TRBD1. The ends lost 7 bases at V and 7 bases at J; junction bases unmatched: 12. CDR3 length: 15 amino acids. Looked up from germline, CDR1 is MNHEY and CDR2 is SMNVEV (reference sequence). DNA of the CDR3: TGTGCCAGCACTCACCGGGACAGGAAAAAGAATGAGCAGTTCTTC. Translating gives CASTHRDRKKNEQFF.

CDR3 in amino acids: CASIGQGASDTQYF. CDR3 in DNA: TGTGCCAGCATCGGACAGGGGGCTTCAGATACGCAGTATTTT. The rearrangement links TRBV28 to TRBJ2-3; 11 bases line up with TRBD1. This CDR3 is built from 14 residues. Germline trimming cut 7 bases from V and 4 bases from J; bases unmatched to any gene: 4. Germline V gives CDR1 MDHEN, CDR2 SYDVKM.

The chain employs TRBV9 and TRBJ2-3; the match to TRBD1 covers 7 bases. Trimming cost V 2 bases and J 6 bases; bases outside gene matches: 6. Per germline, CDR1 SGDLS and CDR2 YYNGEE. This CDR3 region has 14 residues. The CDR3 spells CASSVGQGDDTQYF. Written as DNA, the CDR3 is TGTGCCAGCAGCGTTGGGCAGGGGGACGATACGCAGTATTTT.

The chain uses TRBV6-6 and TRBJ1-4, with TRBD1 matching 10 bases. This CDR3 is built from 14 residues. J gave up 7 bases and V 5 bases, and 4 bases lay outside the gene matches. CDR1 MNHNY and CDR2 SVGAGI come from the germline V gene (reference sequence). The CDR3 loop is CASSETGGGEKLFF. CDR3 nucleotides: TGTGCCAGCAGTGAGACAGGGGGCGGTGAAAAACTGTTTTTT.

This chain links TRBV10-3 with TRBJ1-1, with 10 bases aligning to TRBD1. Germline V CDR1 and CDR2: ENHRY, SYGVKD. CDR3 length: 13 residues. V was pared by 11 bases and J by 4 bases, with 7 bases of the junction left unmatched. CDR3 amino acids: CAAGTGEGTEAFF. In DNA form, the CDR3 reads TGTGCCGCCGGGACAGGGGAGGGCACTGAAGCTTTCTTT.

This clone has just a few counts. This chain joins TRBV2 and TRBJ1-6; the D is unclear. Germline CDR1 is SNHLY and CDR2 is FYNNEI. The germline V and J ends were trimmed by 9 bases and 6 bases, with 12 bases remaining between them. The CDR3 has 13 residues. The CDR3 here is CASWMGGNSPLHF. In DNA, the CDR3 is TGTGCCAGTTGGATGGGAGGTAATTCACCCCTCCACTTT.

The gene calls are TRBV9 and TRBJ2-2, with 8 bases identical to TRBD2. The CDR3 runs 14 residues. The trim removed 6 bases at V and 0 bases at J, leaving 1 base unmatched. The germline V gene encodes CDR1 SGDLS and CDR2 YYNGEE. The CDR3 here is CASKGLANTGELFF. The CDR3 region has the DNA TGTGCCAGCAAGGGACTAGCGAACACCGGGGAGCTGTTTTTT.

The rearrangement joins TRBV6-1 to TRBJ1-1, with D possibly matching TRBD1 (5 bases). The germline V gene has CDR1 MNHNS and CDR2 SASEGT. This CDR3 contains 12 residues. The V end lost 3 bases, the J end lost 4 bases, and 6 bases lay between the germline ends. The CDR3 reads CASSETATEAFF. The CDR3 DNA follows: TGTGCCAGCAGTGAGACAGCCACTGAAGCTTTCTTT.

The sample holds a few counts of this clone. The chain has TRBV6-5 and TRBJ2-7; TRBD2 matches 8 bases. CDR1 is MNHEY and CDR2 is SVGAGI in the germline V gene. This CDR3 spans 16 amino acids. With 0 bases clipped from V and 0 bases from J, the junction kept 4 bases outside the gene matches. In DNA, the CDR3 is TGTGCCAGCAGTTACTCTGGGACTAGAAACTCCTACGAGCAGTACTTC. This sequence encodes CASSYSGTRNSYEQYF.

The V call is TRBV30, the J call TRBJ2-5; perhaps TRBD2 as D (5 bases). The CDR3 covers 12 residues. Deletions cut 2 bases from V and 5 bases from J, with 9 bases between. CDR1 GTSNPN and CDR2 SVGIG come from the germline V gene (reference sequence). CDR3 amino acids: CAWSPRGETQYF. The CDR3 DNA follows: TGTGCCTGGAGTCCGCGCGGGGAGACCCAGTACTTC.

The chain recombines TRBV7-9 with TRBJ1-2; tentatively, D is TRBD1 (5 bases). Trimming pared 5 bases from V and 1 base from J, leaving 14 bases between. CDR1 is SEHNR and CDR2 is FQNEAQ in the germline V gene (reference sequence). This CDR3 has 15 amino acids. This CDR3 is CASSPGTYRNYGYTF. The CDR3 DNA is TGTGCCAGCAGCCCGGGGACTTACCGTAACTATGGCTACACCTTC.

CDR3 coding DNA: TGCGCCAGCAGTCAATCCTCCAGGGCTTGTTCCGGCTACACCTTC. It is translated as CASSQSSRACSGYTF. The chain carries TRBV23-1 and TRBJ1-2; tentatively, D is TRBD1 (5 bases). TRBV23-1 is recorded as an ORF, its role being uncertain. This CDR3 is 15 amino acids long. Trimming took 0 bases from V and 8 from J, leaving 16 bases between them.

The chain recombines TRBV14 with TRBJ2-7; 10 bases are a match to TRBD2. V lost 2 bases and J lost 3; bases outside the gene matches: 7. From germline, CDR1 is SGHDN and CDR2 FVKESK. This CDR3 comprises 16 residues. The CDR3 sequence: CASSQKLSGRFYEQYF. Here the CDR3 DNA reads TGTGCCAGCAGCCAAAAACTTAGCGGGAGGTTCTACGAGCAGTACTTC.

This chain's CDR3 is CASSLEGGLEAFF. Here the CDR3 DNA reads TGTGCCAGCAGCTTAGAGGGGGGGTTGGAAGCTTTCTTT. The rearrangement uses TRBV7-9 and TRBJ1-1, with D tentatively TRBD1 (6 bases). The V gene lost 1 base and the J gene lost 8 bases, with 11 bases spanning the gap. In germline, CDR1 is SEHNR, CDR2 FQNEAQ (reference sequence). The CDR3 spans 13 residues.

This chain links TRBV21-1 with TRBJ1-5; TRBD1 is taken as the D call from the table, unchecked against the DNA. TRBV21-1 is recorded as a pseudogene. The CDR3 has 19 residues. The DNA of the CDR3 is TGTGCCAGCAGCAAAGGGACAGGTTGGGGATTCATGGGCAATCAGCCCCAGCATTTT. It yields the protein CASSKGTGWGFMGNQPQHF.

The chain employs TRBV19 and TRBJ2-2; the D gene is possibly TRBD1 (5 bases). Germline values: CDR1 LNHDA, CDR2 SQIVND (reference sequence). CDR3 length: 15 residues. Trimming removed 3 bases at V and 4 bases at J, with 12 bases between. This chain's CDR3 is CASSIARAGTGELFF. Written as DNA, the CDR3 is TGTGCCAGTAGTATCGCCAGGGCCGGCACCGGGGAGCTGTTTTTT.

The chain recombines TRBV7-2 with TRBJ1-1; 11 bases match TRBD1. The CDR3 contains 15 residues. The V gene's germline CDR1 is SGHTA and CDR2 FQGNSA. The J segment lost 4 bases and the V segment lost 0 bases, leaving 1 base of the junction unmatched. The CDR3 protein is CASSLAGTGGTEAFF. DNA for the CDR3: TGTGCCAGCAGCTTAGCGGGGACAGGGGGCACTGAAGCTTTCTTT.